The present T cell receptor beta chain was sequenced within a study of CD8+ T cells in alopecia areata. On the study more broadly: Each of the treated patients was given oral tofacitinib, 5 to 10 mg twice daily, for moderate-to-severe alopecia areata. Patients took tofacitinib for 6 to 18 months, followed by 6 drug-free months.

As the sequencing template, cDNA was produced by extracting RNA and reverse transcribing it. Sequencing used immunoSEQ multiplex PCR; TCRdb keeps in-frame clones, though not all of them. The sample carries over 150,000 clones, 63% recorded once. Germline lookup yields CDR1 GTSNPN and CDR2 SVGIG (reference sequence). V shed 0 bases and J shed 5 bases, with 10 bases lying between them. There are 13 residues in the CDR3. From alopecia areata patients, lesional scalp punch biopsies and peripheral blood were collected. About this clone: The antigen is unknown.

Study-wide results and caveats: Unlike in mice, where it was clearer, TCR sharing across patients was less clear, possibly HLA-related.

The sequences come from CD4+ T cells sorted from blood, collected at week 0. The clonotype originates from a human donor with alopecia areata. The chain links TRBV30 to TRBJ1-2; unclear D gene. The CDR3 DNA sequence: TGTGCCTGGAGTGTGAGTTCCCAATATGGCTACACCTTC. This encodes CAWSVSSQYGYTF.